This T cell receptor (beta chain) comes out of a study of blood T cell repertoires in COVID-19. Study overall: Italy, Spain and the United States were the sources of the convalescent and acute COVID-19 samples.

Participants' own reports of clinical history determined their cohort assignment. The CDR3 extends over 13 amino acids. Trimming removed 8 bases from V and 7 bases from J, with 15 bases in between. Germline CDR1 and CDR2: SNHLY and FYNNEI. Authors' data handling: Amplifying reference gene primers gave estimates of nucleated cell counts. TCRdb's table, derived via immunoSEQ multiplex PCR, lists solely in-frame clones and lacks some. D and trimming come from the DNA, and the V and J calls and clone size come from that table. Of around 290,000 clones in the sample, around nine tenths were seen once. This receptor was obtained from a woman aged 55-69 years in a cohort exposed to, infected with or recovered from COVID-19 (not recorded which). V gene TRBV2 combines with J gene TRBJ1-5, with D tentatively TRBD1 (6 bases). Sequencing input: PBMCs or T cells enriched from blood (not recorded which). CDR3 sequence reads: CASEAGGRQPQHF. CDR3 nucleotides: TGTGCCAGCGAGGCGGGGGGCCGGCAGCCCCAGCATTTT.